Each of the 29 T cell receptor beta chains below was sequenced from the same sample in a study of blood T cell repertoires in COVID-19. Clones were sequenced by immunoSEQ multiplex PCR, and TCRdb holds only the in-frame ones, with some missing. The top ten hold about 8.9% of the sample, which has approximately 220,000 clones, 80% to 90% seen once. Input material: peripheral blood. The receptors derive from a woman between 45 and 65 years old with acute or convalescent COVID-19.

The chain employs TRBV6-5 and TRBJ2-7; 9 positions match TRBD1. The J segment lost 6 bases and the V segment lost 6 bases, leaving 9 bases of the junction unmatched. The CDR3 length is 14 residues. Germline loops: CDR1 MNHEY, CDR2 SVGAGI. This CDR3 reads CASSEGTGKAEQYF. CDR3 DNA sequence: TGTGCCAGCAGCGAGGGGACAGGGAAGGCCGAGCAGTACTTC.

The chain joins TRBV29-1 to TRBJ2-1, with 7 positions matching TRBD2. The CDR3 loop spans 15 amino acids. Germline assignment: CDR1 SQVTM and CDR2 ANQGSEA. V was pared by 1 base and J by 7 bases, with 10 bases of the junction left unmatched. CDR3: CSVEAVGGPRNEQFF. DNA of the CDR3: TGCAGCGTTGAAGCTGTGGGAGGGCCGAGAAATGAGCAGTTCTTC.

The chain couples TRBV27 to TRBJ2-7, with 9 bases lining up with TRBD2. Per the germline V gene, CDR1 is MNHEY and CDR2 is SMNVEV (reference sequence). V shed 5 bases, J shed 3 bases, and the junction held 2 bases outside the gene matches. This CDR3 is 13 amino acids long. Here the CDR3 reads CASSRTSDYEQYF. CDR3 DNA: TGTGCCAGCAGTAGGACTAGCGACTACGAGCAGTACTTC.

The J gene is TRBJ2-1, the V gene TRBV11-2; no firm D call. Between the trimmed V and J ends, which lost 5 bases and 6 bases, there was a span of 20 bases. Per germline, CDR1 SGHAT and CDR2 FQNNGV. The CDR3 length is 16 residues. The CDR3: CASSPRFSSTGNEQFF. CDR3 sequence (DNA): TGTGCCAGCAGCCCCCGTTTCTCCTCCACGGGCAATGAGCAGTTCTTC. Together with reference TRBV11-2 and TRBJ2-1, the CDR3 gives the full variable domain: EAGVAQSPRYKIIEKRQSVAFWCNPISGHATLYWYQQILGQGPKLLIQFQNNGVVDDSQLPKDRFSAERLKGVDSTLKIQPAKLEDSAVYLCASSPRFSSTGNEQFFGPGTRLTVL.

The J gene is TRBJ2-3, the V gene TRBV29-1, with D hard to call. The CDR3 spans 15 residues. The V end was cut by 6 bases, the J end by 1 base, with 17 bases between. Per the germline V gene, CDR1 is SQVTM and CDR2 is ANQGSEA. Written as DNA, the CDR3 is TGCAGCGTCACACAGACGCATATCGGCACAGATACGCAGTATTTT. Its protein product is CSVTQTHIGTDTQYF.

V gene TRBV7-9 combines with J gene TRBJ1-1, with D uncertain. V gave up 3 bases and J gave up 5 bases, with 10 bases separating them. The CDR3 runs 13 residues. The germline V gene encodes CDR1 SEHNR and CDR2 FQNEAQ (reference sequence). CDR3 nucleotide sequence: TGTGCCAGCAGCTTTAGTACAGAAACTGAAGCTTTCTTT. As protein: CASSFSTETEAFF.

The chain is built from TRBV19 and TRBJ1-6; TRBD1 matches 7 bases. CDR1 and CDR2 from the germline V gene are LNHDA and SQIVND (reference sequence). This CDR3 is 15 amino acids long. Trimming removed 3 bases from V and 10 bases from J; junction bases left unmatched: 9. DNA of the CDR3: TGTGCCAGTAGTATTCCGGACAGGCCGTGGTCACCCCTCCACTTT. It encodes CASSIPDRPWSPLHF.

The DNA of the CDR3 is TGTGCCAGCAGCTTAGGCCGGGACCAGCGGGAGTTCTTC. This codes for CASSLGRDQREFF. The chain is built from TRBV11-3 and TRBJ2-1; D is perhaps TRBD2 (6 bases). Trimming removed 1 base from V and 14 bases from J, with 15 bases in between. Germline V gene lookup returns CDR1 SGHNT and CDR2 YENEEA. The CDR3 consists of 13 residues.

V is TRBV28 and J is TRBJ2-2; TRBD1 matches 7 bases. Germline lookup yields CDR1 MDHEN and CDR2 SYDVKM. The CDR3 loop spans 16 amino acids. V dropped 4 bases and J dropped 1; count of bases not matched to a gene: 6. The CDR3 loop reads CASSSRPGGNTGELFF. In nucleotides, the CDR3 is TGTGCCAGCAGTTCCCGCCCAGGGGGGAACACCGGGGAGCTGTTTTTT.

This chain joins TRBV29-1 and TRBJ2-1; 8 positions agree with TRBD2. The CDR3 length is 18 residues. The germline CDR1 and CDR2 sequences are SQVTM and ANQGSEA. V was clipped by 0 bases and J by 5 bases; unmatched bases: 15. Written as DNA, the CDR3 is TGCAGCGTTGAAGACGTAGTGACGGGAGGGCCGGAGGACAATGAGCAGTTCTTC. It encodes CSVEDVVTGGPEDNEQFF.

This clone was seen more than once but under ten times. V usage is TRBV28 and J usage is TRBJ2-4; D not certain. Germline CDR1 reads MDHEN; CDR2 reads SYDVKM. V was cut by 7 bases and J by 2 bases, with 9 bases left in between. CDR3 length equals 13 residues. The CDR3 spells CASIDRTKNIQYF. For the CDR3, the DNA is TGTGCCAGCATAGATCGCACCAAAAACATTCAGTACTTC.

The J gene is TRBJ2-6, the V gene TRBV5-1; no reliable D call. Trimming took off 4 bases at V and 4 bases at J, with 6 bases between the two ends. The CDR3 is 13 amino acids. Germline CDR1 and CDR2: SGHRS and YFSETQ. CDR3 in amino acids: CASSTRGANVLTF. DNA for the CDR3: TGCGCCAGCAGCACCCGGGGGGCCAACGTCCTGACTTTC.

The V gene is TRBV7-8, the J gene TRBJ2-1; 7 nucleotides agree with TRBD2. Per the germline V gene, CDR1 is SGHVS and CDR2 is FQNEAQ. Trimming removed 5 bases from V and 0 bases from J; junction bases left unmatched: 7. CDR3 length: 16 amino acids. CDR3 protein: CASSAGGSGSYNEQFF. CDR3 sequence (DNA): TGTGCCAGCAGCGCCGGGGGGAGCGGCTCCTACAATGAGCAGTTCTTC.

CDR3 protein: CASSLMGRNNSPLHF. CDR3 bases: TGTGCCAGCAGCTTAATGGGGCGTAATAATTCACCCCTCCACTTT. This chain uses TRBV7-2 with TRBJ1-6, with D perhaps TRBD1 (5 bases). Per the germline V gene, CDR1 is SGHTA and CDR2 is FQGNSA. This CDR3 spans 15 amino acids. V was shortened by 2 bases and J by 5 bases, with 10 bases between the two germline ends. The full variable domain, its missing parts supplied by reference TRBV7-2 and TRBJ1-6, is GAGVSQSPSNKVTEKGKDVELRCDPISGHTALYWYRQSLGQGLEFLIYFQGNSAPDKSGLPSDRFSAERTGGSVSTLTIQRTQQEDSAVYLCASSLMGRNNSPLHFGNGTRLTVT.

The rearrangement links TRBV2 to TRBJ2-7; TRBD2 aligns across 10 bases. The CDR3 is 14 residues long. V lost 8 bases to trimming and J lost 2 bases; unmatched junction nucleotides: 6. Germline CDR1 is SNHLY and CDR2 is FYNNEI. CDR3 protein: CASSLAGVTYEQYF. Written as DNA, the CDR3 is TGTGCCAGCTCCCTAGCGGGGGTAACCTACGAGCAGTACTTC.

J is TRBJ2-7 and V is TRBV7-3; the D gene is possibly TRBD1 (5 bases). Trimming took 1 base from V and 3 from J, leaving 13 bases between them. The CDR3 has 15 residues. Germline V gene sequence: CDR1 SGHTA, CDR2 FQGTGA. This CDR3 reads CASSLKQGLNYEQYF. For the CDR3, the DNA is TGTGCCAGCAGCTTAAAGCAGGGTCTCAACTACGAGCAGTACTTC. The full variable domain, rest sourced from reference TRBV7-3 and TRBJ2-7, is GAGVSQTPSNKVTEKGKYVELRCDPISGHTALYWYRQSLGQGPEFLIYFQGTGAADDSGLPNDRFFAVRPEGSVSTLKIQRTERGDSAVYLCASSLKQGLNYEQYFGPGTRLTVT.

This clone was recorded many times. The V and J genes are TRBV24-1 and TRBJ1-5, with 7 nucleotides matching TRBD1. This CDR3 contains 15 residues. V lost 7 bases and J lost 5; bases outside the gene matches: 10. The germline gives CDR1 KGHDR, CDR2 SFDVKD. This chain's CDR3 is CATSLTGQGDQPQHF. The CDR3 DNA follows: TGTGCCACCAGCCTTACAGGGCAGGGGGATCAGCCCCAGCATTTT.

This clone was observed once. The rearrangement uses TRBV10-3 and TRBJ2-7, with 10 bases matching TRBD1. This CDR3 spans 12 amino acids. Germline assignment: CDR1 ENHRY and CDR2 SYGVKD. After removal of 8 bases from V and 5 bases from J, the junction contained 3 bases not matched to a gene. The CDR3 loop is CAIGQGVDEQYF. DNA of the CDR3: TGTGCCATCGGACAGGGGGTGGACGAGCAGTACTTC.

V is TRBV20-1 and J is TRBJ2-7; 7 bases match TRBD2. The V segment lost 6 bases and the J segment 11 bases; nucleotides outside the gene matches: 10. Germline V CDR1 and CDR2: DFQATT, SNEGSKA (reference sequence). This CDR3 is built from 11 residues. The CDR3 sequence: CSATWEGWKYF. The CDR3 DNA follows: TGCAGTGCCACCTGGGAGGGTTGGAAGTACTTC.

V is TRBV6-5 and J is TRBJ2-1; D gene ambiguous. The CDR3 is 14 residues long. Germline assignment: CDR1 MNHEY and CDR2 SVGAGI. V gave up 0 bases and J gave up 3 bases, with 6 bases separating them. As DNA, the CDR3 is TGTGCCAGCAGTTACTCGGCTTACTACAATGAGCAGTTCTTC. This codes for CASSYSAYYNEQFF.

The V call is TRBV28, the J call TRBJ1-1; 7 positions match TRBD1. V shed 3 bases and J 11 bases; nucleotides not matched to a gene: 6. The germline V gene has CDR1 MDHEN and CDR2 SYDVKM. The CDR3 has 12 residues. CDR3 bases: TGTGCCAGCAGTTTCAACAGGGGAGAGGCTTTCTTT. It is translated as CASSFNRGEAFF.

As regards this clone: This same CDR3 is encoded by further DNA sequences in the sample. The chain is built from TRBV18 and TRBJ1-1, with D tentatively TRBD1 (5 bases). Trimming shortened V by 4 bases and J by 4 bases, and 10 bases separated the two germline ends. The germline V gene has CDR1 KGHSH and CDR2 LQKENI. The CDR3 is 13 residues long. In DNA, the CDR3 is TGTGCCAGCTCACTCCTGGGGGGCACTGAAGCTTTCTTT. It specifies CASSLLGGTEAFF.

The V gene is TRBV5-6, the J gene TRBJ2-7; 7 nucleotides align to TRBD1. The germline V gene encodes CDR1 SGHDT and CDR2 YYEEEE. This CDR3 has 14 amino acids. J lost 3 bases, V lost 4 bases, and 7 bases had no gene match. Here the CDR3 reads CASSRDRRNYEQYF. DNA of the CDR3: TGTGCCAGCAGCCGGGACAGACGAAACTACGAGCAGTACTTC.

The V gene is TRBV19, the J gene TRBJ2-4, with D tentatively TRBD1 (6 bases). Germline-derived CDR1 and CDR2 are LNHDA and SQIVND (reference sequence). The CDR3 length is 14 residues. Between the trimmed V and J ends, which lost 10 bases and 5 bases, there was a span of 18 bases. The CDR3 region is CATEVQGPQNIQYF. DNA of the CDR3: TGTGCCACCGAGGTACAGGGTCCCCAAAACATTCAGTACTTC.

The rearrangement joins TRBV19 to TRBJ2-3; 8 nucleotides match TRBD2. CDR1 LNHDA and CDR2 SQIVND come from the germline V gene (reference sequence). Trimming at V came to 3 bases and at J to 4 bases, leaving 9 bases not matched to a gene. The CDR3 runs to 16 residues. This CDR3 reads CASSMMSGSVADTQYF. CDR3 nucleotide sequence: TGTGCCAGTAGTATGATGAGCGGGAGTGTTGCAGATACGCAGTATTTT.

This sequence joins TRBV23-1 and TRBJ1-5; no firm D call. TRBV23-1 is known as an ORF, though its function is uncertain. V dropped 8 bases and J dropped 1 base, with 6 bases sitting between them. There are 12 residues in the CDR3. This CDR3 is CASATSNQPQHF. As DNA, the CDR3 is TGCGCCAGCGCTACCAGCAATCAGCCCCAGCATTTT.

The chain couples TRBV29-1 to TRBJ2-7, with 10 bases matching TRBD1. Looked up from germline, CDR1 is SQVTM and CDR2 is ANQGSEA. J lost 0 bases, V lost 8 bases, and 4 bases had no gene match. The CDR3 extends over 13 amino acids. CDR3 amino acids: CSTWDRGSYEQYF. CDR3 in DNA: TGCAGCACCTGGGACAGGGGCTCCTACGAGCAGTACTTC.

This chain uses TRBV28 with TRBJ2-7, with 7 bases identical to TRBD1. The CDR3 contains 15 residues. The trim removed 5 bases at V and 2 bases at J, leaving 9 bases unmatched. Per the germline V gene, CDR1 is MDHEN and CDR2 is SYDVKM. The CDR3 DNA reads TGTGCCAGCAGTCTCCCGGGGACAGCAGCCTACGAGCAGTACTTC. It yields the protein CASSLPGTAAYEQYF.

This clone came up a few times. This chain links TRBV28 with TRBJ2-7; no clear D. This CDR3 is 13 amino acids long. The V and J ends lost 6 bases and 3 bases respectively, with 12 bases between them. Germline V gene lookup returns CDR1 MDHEN and CDR2 SYDVKM. CDR3 region: CASSGTAFYEQYF. As DNA, the CDR3 is TGTGCCAGCAGCGGAACAGCCTTCTACGAGCAGTACTTC.